The 4 T cell receptor beta chains below were found in one sample sequenced in a study of shared clonotypes between healthy human individuals. Sequenced by immunoSEQ multiplex PCR; TCRdb stores in-frame clones only, minus some. The sample lists some 2,000,000 clones; 90% to 95% were seen once. Sequencing was carried out using naive CD4+ T cells sorted from blood. Subset indicated: CD45RA+ positively selected. All receptors derive from a man aged 18 to 29 in good health.

The chain recombines TRBV6-4 with TRBJ2-7, with TRBD1 identical over 7 bases. The CDR3 covers 18 residues. V shed 3 bases, J shed 0 bases, and the junction held 14 bases outside the gene matches. The V gene's germline CDR1 is MRHNA and CDR2 SNTAGT. This CDR3 reads CASSDSGTESVSSYEQYF. In DNA form, the CDR3 reads TGTGCCAGCAGTGATTCCGGGACAGAGTCCGTTAGCTCCTACGAGCAGTACTTC.

This chain joins TRBV5-8 and TRBJ2-7; 8 bases fit TRBD1. The trim removed 9 bases at V and 6 bases at J, leaving 11 bases unmatched. CDR1 SGHTS and CDR2 YDEGEE come from the germline V gene. The CDR3 is made up of 13 amino acids. The CDR3 DNA is TGTGCCACTAGACGGACAGGGATGTTCGAGCAGTACTTC. Its translation: CATRRTGMFEQYF.

The rearrangement joins TRBV27 to TRBJ2-7, with D tentatively TRBD1 (6 bases). Germline V lookup: CDR1 MNHEY, CDR2 SMNVEV (reference sequence). V lost 6 bases to trimming and J lost 3 bases, with 15 bases between them. The CDR3 consists of 14 residues. CDR3 protein: CASSLTGTNYEQYF. The CDR3 DNA sequence: TGTGCCAGCAGCCTAACTGGGACAAACTACGAGCAGTACTTC.

The chain recombines TRBV11-2 with TRBJ1-3; D is unclear. Germline CDR1 and CDR2: SGHAT and FQNNGV. This CDR3 has 16 residues. V was trimmed by 1 base and J by 4 bases, leaving 14 bases between them. The CDR3 DNA reads as TGTGCCAGCAGCTTAGCCCCGCAGGCTATAGGAAACACCATATATTTT. Encoded protein: CASSLAPQAIGNTIYF. The full variable domain, its missing parts supplied by reference TRBV11-2 and TRBJ1-3, is EAGVAQSPRYKIIEKRQSVAFWCNPISGHATLYWYQQILGQGPKLLIQFQNNGVVDDSQLPKDRFSAERLKGVDSTLKIQPAKLEDSAVYLCASSLAPQAIGNTIYFGEGSWLTVV.